This T cell receptor (beta chain) derives from a study of cytomegalovirus exposure and HLA in healthy donors. Between the trimmed V and J ends, which lost 0 bases and 2 bases, there was a span of 7 bases. The CDR3 extends over 14 amino acids. Germline V gives CDR1 MNHEY, CDR2 SVGAGI. The PCR contained 60 Vbeta and 13 Jbeta primers. Assay used: immunoSEQ multiplex PCR; TCRdb lists only in-frame clones, some missing. There are about 120,000 clones in the sample; approximately 81% occur only once, and roughly 4% lies in the top ten. Each donor was nominally healthy when sampled (though unrecorded immune exposures were likely).

The sequencing input was PBMCs. The V call is TRBV6-5, the J call TRBJ1-2; D call uncertain. This TCR was sampled from a man younger than 30 in good health and CMV-seropositive. The CDR3 sequence is CASSYSTDNYGYTF. The DNA of the CDR3 is TGTGCCAGCAGTTACTCGACTGACAACTATGGCTACACCTTC.